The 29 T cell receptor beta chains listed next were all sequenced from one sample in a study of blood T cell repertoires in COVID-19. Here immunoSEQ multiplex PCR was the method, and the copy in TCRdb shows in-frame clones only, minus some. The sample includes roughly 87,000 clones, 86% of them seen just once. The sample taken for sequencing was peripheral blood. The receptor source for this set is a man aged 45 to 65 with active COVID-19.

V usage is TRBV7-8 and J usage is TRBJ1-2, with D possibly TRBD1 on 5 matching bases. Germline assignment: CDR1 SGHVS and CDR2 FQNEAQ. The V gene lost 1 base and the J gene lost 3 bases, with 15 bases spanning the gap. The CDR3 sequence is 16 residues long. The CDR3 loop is CASSLGRGGLDYGYTF. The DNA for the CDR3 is TGTGCCAGCAGCTTAGGGCGGGGGGGATTGGACTATGGCTACACCTTC.

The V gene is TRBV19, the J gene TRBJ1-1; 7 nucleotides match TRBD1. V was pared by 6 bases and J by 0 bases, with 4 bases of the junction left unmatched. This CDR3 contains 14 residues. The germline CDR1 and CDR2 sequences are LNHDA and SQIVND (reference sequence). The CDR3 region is CASRMGQMNTEAFF. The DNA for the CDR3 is TGTGCCAGTAGGATGGGACAGATGAACACTGAAGCTTTCTTT.

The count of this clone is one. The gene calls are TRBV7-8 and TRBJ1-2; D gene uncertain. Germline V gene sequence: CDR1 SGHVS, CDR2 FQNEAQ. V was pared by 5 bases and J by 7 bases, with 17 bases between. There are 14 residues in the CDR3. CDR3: CASSPMIRGGGYTF. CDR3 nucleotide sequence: TGTGCCAGCAGCCCTATGATCCGGGGAGGTGGCTACACCTTC.

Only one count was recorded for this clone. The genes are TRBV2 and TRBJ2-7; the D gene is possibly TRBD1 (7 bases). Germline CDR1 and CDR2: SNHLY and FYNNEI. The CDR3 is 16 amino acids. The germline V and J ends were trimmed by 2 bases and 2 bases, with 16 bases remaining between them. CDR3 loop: CASSEWAQGGPYEQYF. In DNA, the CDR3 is TGTGCCAGCAGTGAATGGGCTCAGGGGGGCCCCTACGAGCAGTACTTC.

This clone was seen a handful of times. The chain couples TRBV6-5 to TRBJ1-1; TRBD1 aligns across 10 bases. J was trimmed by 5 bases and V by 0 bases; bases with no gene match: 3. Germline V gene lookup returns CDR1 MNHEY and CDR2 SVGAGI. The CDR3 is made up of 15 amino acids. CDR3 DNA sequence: TGTGCCAGCAGTTACTCAGACAGGGGGCGAACTGAAGCTTTCTTT. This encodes CASSYSDRGRTEAFF.

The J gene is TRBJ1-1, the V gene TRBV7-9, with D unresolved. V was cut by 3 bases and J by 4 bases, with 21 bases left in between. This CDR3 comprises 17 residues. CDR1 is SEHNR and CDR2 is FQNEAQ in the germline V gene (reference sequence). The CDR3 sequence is CASSFPSGVAMSTEAFF. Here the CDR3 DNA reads TGTGCCAGCAGCTTCCCTAGCGGGGTAGCTATGAGCACTGAAGCTTTCTTT.

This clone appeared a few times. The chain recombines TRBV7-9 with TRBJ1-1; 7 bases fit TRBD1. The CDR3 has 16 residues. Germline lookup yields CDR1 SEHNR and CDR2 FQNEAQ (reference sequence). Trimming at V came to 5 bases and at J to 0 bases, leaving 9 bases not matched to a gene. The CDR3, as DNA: TGTGCCAGCAGCCCCTATCTGACAGGGATGAACACTGAAGCTTTCTTT. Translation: CASSPYLTGMNTEAFF.

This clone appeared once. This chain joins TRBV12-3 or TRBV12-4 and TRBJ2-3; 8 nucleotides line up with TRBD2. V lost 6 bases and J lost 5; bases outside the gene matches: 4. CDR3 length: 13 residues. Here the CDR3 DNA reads TGTGCCAGCAGCACTAGCGGTGGAGATACGCAGTATTTT. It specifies CASSTSGGDTQYF.

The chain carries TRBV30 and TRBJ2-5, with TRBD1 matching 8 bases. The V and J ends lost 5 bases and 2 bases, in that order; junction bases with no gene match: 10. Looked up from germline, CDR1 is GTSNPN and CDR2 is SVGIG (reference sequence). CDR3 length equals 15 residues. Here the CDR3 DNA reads TGTGCCTGGGGTTTAGGACAGGGATATCAAGAGACCCAGTACTTC. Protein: CAWGLGQGYQETQYF.

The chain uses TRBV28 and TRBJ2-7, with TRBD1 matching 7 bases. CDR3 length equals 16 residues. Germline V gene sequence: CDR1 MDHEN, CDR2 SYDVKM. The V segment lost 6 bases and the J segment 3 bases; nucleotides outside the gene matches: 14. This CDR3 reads CASSPGTEPPLYEQYF. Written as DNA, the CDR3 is TGTGCCAGCAGCCCCGGGACAGAACCTCCTCTCTACGAGCAGTACTTC. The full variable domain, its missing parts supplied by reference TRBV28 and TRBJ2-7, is DVKVTQSSRYLVKRTGEKVFLECVQDMDHENMFWYRQDPGLGLRLIYFSYDVKMKEKGDIPEGYSVSREKKERFSLILESASTNQTSMYLCASSPGTEPPLYEQYFGPGTRLTVT.

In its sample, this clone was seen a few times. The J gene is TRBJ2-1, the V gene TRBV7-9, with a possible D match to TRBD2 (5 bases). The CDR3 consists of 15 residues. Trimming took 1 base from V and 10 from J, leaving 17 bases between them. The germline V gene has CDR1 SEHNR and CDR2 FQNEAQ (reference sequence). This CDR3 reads CASSLGWEISSEQFF. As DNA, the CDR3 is TGTGCCAGCAGCTTAGGTTGGGAGATTTCGTCCGAGCAGTTCTTC.

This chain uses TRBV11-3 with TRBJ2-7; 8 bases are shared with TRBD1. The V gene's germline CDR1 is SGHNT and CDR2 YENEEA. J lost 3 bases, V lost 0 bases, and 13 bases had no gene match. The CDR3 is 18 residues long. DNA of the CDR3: TGTGCCAGCAGCTTAGAGGACTTGAGGACAGGGACTTTCTACGAGCAGTACTTC. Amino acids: CASSLEDLRTGTFYEQYF.

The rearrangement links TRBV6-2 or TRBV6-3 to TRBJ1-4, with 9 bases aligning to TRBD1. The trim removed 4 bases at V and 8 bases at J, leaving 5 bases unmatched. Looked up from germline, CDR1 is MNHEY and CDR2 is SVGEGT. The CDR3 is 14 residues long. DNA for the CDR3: TGTGCCAGCAGTTGGACAGGGGTGGAAGAAAAACTGTTTTTT. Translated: CASSWTGVEEKLFF.

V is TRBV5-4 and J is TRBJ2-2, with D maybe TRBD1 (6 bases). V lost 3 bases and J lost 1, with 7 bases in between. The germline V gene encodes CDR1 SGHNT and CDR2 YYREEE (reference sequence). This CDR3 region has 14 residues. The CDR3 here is CASSSDRNTGELFF. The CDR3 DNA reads TGTGCCAGCAGCTCGGACAGGAACACCGGGGAGCTGTTTTTT.

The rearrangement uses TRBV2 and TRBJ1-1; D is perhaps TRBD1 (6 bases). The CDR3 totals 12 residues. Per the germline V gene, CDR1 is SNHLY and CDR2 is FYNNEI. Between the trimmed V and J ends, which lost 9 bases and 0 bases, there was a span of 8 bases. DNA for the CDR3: TGTGCCAGACAGGGACTGAACACTGAAGCTTTCTTT. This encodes CARQGLNTEAFF.

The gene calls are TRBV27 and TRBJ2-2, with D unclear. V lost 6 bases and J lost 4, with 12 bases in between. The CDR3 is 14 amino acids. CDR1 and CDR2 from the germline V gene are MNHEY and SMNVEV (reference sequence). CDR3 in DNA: TGTGCCAGCAGAGGAGTTGGTGTCACCGGGGAGCTGTTTTTT. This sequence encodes CASRGVGVTGELFF.

CDR3 loop: CASSGPGPGGTGRPYEQYF. CDR3 in DNA: TGTGCCAGCAGTGGGCCGGGCCCCGGGGGGACAGGGAGGCCCTACGAGCAGTACTTC. The chain couples TRBV6-2 or TRBV6-3 to TRBJ2-7; 9 bases map to TRBD1. Germline V CDR1 and CDR2: MNHEY, SVGEGT. Trimming took 5 bases from V and 2 from J; bases not matched to a gene: 19. The CDR3 totals 19 residues.

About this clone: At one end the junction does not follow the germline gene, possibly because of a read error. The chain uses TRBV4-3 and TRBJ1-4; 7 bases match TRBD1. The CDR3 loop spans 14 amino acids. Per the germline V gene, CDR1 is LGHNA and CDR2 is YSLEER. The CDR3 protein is CASSQGTGNGKLFF. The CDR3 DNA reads TGCGCCAGCAGCCAAGGGACAGGCAATGGAAAACTGTTTTTT.

The CDR3 loop reads CASSPGVRTVLSNQPQHF. Here the CDR3 DNA reads TGTGCCAGCAGTCCAGGGGTGAGGACAGTGCTAAGCAATCAGCCCCAGCATTTT. V and J are TRBV28 and TRBJ1-5, with D perhaps TRBD1 (6 bases). Trimming cost V 5 bases and J 1 base, with 21 bases left between them. There are 18 residues in the CDR3. Germline V gives CDR1 MDHEN, CDR2 SYDVKM.

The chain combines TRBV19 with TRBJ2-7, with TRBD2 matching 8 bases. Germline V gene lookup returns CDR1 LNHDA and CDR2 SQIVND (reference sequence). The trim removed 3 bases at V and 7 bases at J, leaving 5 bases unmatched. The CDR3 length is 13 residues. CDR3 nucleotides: TGTGCCAGTAGTATGGGGTTAGCGGGGGAGCAGTACTTC. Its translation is CASSMGLAGEQYF.

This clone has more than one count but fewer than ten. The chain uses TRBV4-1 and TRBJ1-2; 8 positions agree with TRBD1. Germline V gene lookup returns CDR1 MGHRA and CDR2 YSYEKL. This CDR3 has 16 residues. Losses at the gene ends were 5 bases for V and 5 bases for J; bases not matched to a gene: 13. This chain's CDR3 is CASSSRLRGRRYGYTF. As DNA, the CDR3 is TGCGCCAGCAGCTCTCGACTCAGGGGGCGCCGATATGGCTACACCTTC.

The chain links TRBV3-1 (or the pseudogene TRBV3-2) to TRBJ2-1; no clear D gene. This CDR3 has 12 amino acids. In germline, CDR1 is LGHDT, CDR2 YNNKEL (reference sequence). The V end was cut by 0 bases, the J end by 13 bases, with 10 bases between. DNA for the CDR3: TGTGCCAGCAGCCAAGAGCCAAGACAACAGTTCTTC. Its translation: CASSQEPRQQFF.

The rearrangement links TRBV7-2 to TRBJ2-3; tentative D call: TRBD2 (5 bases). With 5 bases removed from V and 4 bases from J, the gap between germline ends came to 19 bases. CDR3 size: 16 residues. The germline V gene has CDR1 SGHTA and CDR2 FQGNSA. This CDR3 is CASSPYREWRPDTQYF. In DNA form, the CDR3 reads TGTGCCAGCAGCCCCTATAGGGAGTGGCGGCCAGATACGCAGTATTTT.

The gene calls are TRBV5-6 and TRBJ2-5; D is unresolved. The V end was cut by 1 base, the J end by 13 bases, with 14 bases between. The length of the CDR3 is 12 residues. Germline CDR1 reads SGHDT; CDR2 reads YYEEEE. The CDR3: CASSLTHTPRYF. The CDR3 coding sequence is TGTGCCAGCAGCTTGACCCACACCCCCCGGTACTTC.

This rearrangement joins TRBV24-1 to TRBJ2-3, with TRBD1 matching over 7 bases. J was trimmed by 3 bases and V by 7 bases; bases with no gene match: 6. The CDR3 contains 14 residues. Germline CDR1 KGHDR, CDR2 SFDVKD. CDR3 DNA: TGTGCCACCAGCTCAGGGGGATTGACAGATACGCAGTATTTT. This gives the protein CATSSGGLTDTQYF.

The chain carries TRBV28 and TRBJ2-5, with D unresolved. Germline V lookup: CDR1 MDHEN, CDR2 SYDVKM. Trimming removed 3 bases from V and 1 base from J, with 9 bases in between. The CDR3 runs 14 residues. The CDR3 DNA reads TGTGCCAGCAGTTTTTCGGGTTTCCAAGAGACCCAGTACTTC. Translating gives CASSFSGFQETQYF.

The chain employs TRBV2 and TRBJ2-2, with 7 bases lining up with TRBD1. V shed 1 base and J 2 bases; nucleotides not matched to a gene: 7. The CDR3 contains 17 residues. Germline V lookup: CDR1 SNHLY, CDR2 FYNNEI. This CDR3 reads CASSEVAGQVNTGELFF. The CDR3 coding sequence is TGTGCCAGCAGTGAAGTGGCTGGACAGGTTAACACCGGGGAGCTGTTTTTT.

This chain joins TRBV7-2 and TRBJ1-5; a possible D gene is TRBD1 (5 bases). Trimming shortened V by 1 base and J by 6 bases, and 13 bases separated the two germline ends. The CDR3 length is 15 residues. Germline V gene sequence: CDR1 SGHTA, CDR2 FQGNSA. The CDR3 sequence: CASSLGTIVAQPQHF. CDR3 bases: TGTGCCAGCAGCTTAGGGACAATAGTGGCTCAGCCCCAGCATTTT. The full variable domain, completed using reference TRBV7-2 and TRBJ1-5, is GAGVSQSPSNKVTEKGKDVELRCDPISGHTALYWYRQSLGQGLEFLIYFQGNSAPDKSGLPSDRFSAERTGGSVSTLTIQRTQQEDSAVYLCASSLGTIVAQPQHFGDGTRLSIL.

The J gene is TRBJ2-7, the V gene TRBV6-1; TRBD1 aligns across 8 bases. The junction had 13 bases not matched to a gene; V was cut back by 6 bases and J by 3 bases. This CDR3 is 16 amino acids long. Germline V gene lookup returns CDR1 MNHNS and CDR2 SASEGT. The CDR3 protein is CASSERAGTGIYEQYF. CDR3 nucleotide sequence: TGTGCCAGCAGCGAACGGGCCGGGACAGGCATCTACGAGCAGTACTTC.